Listed below are T cell receptor beta chains from one sample, sequenced in a study of shared clonotypes between healthy human individuals. Assay: immunoSEQ multiplex PCR; the TCRdb copy retains only in-frame clones and omits some. The repertoire holds over a million clones, with roughly 96% as singletons. The sample consisted of naive CD4+ T cells sorted from blood. These receptors came from a man aged 25-40 years in good health. The CDR3 runs from the conserved cysteine through the conserved F or W. A D gene is named only where the DNA matches it firmly. Not every row has a clone size; where given, it reads once, few, many or a size class.

d_call	j_call	clone_size	v_call	cdr3_nt	cdr3_aa
TRBD2	TRBJ2-1	.	TRBV9	TGTGCCAGCAGCGCCGGACTAGCGGCTTCCAATGAGCAGTTCTTC	CASSAGLAASNEQFF
TRBD1	TRBJ1-2	.	TRBV2	TGTGCCAGCGGATCACAAGGGGACAGGGGTGGCTACACCTTC	CASGSQGDRGGYTF
.	TRBJ2-3	.	TRBV5-4	TGTGCCAGCAGCCCGCTGATCGGGTCGGATACGCAGTATTTT	CASSPLIGSDTQYF
.	TRBJ2-3	.	TRBV10-3	TGTGCCATCAGTGAAGGGGGGAGGACAGATACGCAGTATTTT	CAISEGGRTDTQYF
.	TRBJ2-7	.	TRBV19	TGTGCCAGTAGTATTGTCTGGGGTACTCACTACGAGCAGTACTTC	CASSIVWGTHYEQYF
TRBD1	TRBJ2-7	once	TRBV7-3	TGTGCCAGCAACCGGGACAGGGGTTCCGAGCAGTACTTC	CASNRDRGSEQYF
TRBD2	TRBJ2-7	.	TRBV27	TGTGCCAGCTACTCAGTAGCGGGAGTGGGAGAGCAGTACTTC	CASYSVAGVGEQYF
.	TRBJ2-1	once	TRBV27	TGTGCCAGCAGTTTGGGGTGGGAGGTTACAGACAATGAGCAGTTCTTC	CASSLGWEVTDNEQFF
.	TRBJ2-5	.	TRBV5-5	TGTGCCAGCAGCTTGCTGGGGGAGACCCAGTACTTC	CASSLLGETQYF
.	TRBJ2-7	.	TRBV5-6	TGTGCCAGCAGCTTGTTGGAGAGCAGCTCCTACGAGCAGTACTTC	CASSLLESSSYEQYF
.	TRBJ2-1	.	TRBV7-2	TGTGCCAGCAGCTTTAAGAATGAGCAGTTCTTC	CASSFKNEQFF
TRBD1	TRBJ2-7	.	TRBV5-6	TGTGCCAGCAGGTCCAGACAGGGGGCCTCTATTCTCTTC	CASRSRQGASILF
.	TRBJ1-2	.	TRBV29-1	TGCAGCGTAGCAGACAGAGGGCTGGTCTATGGCTACACCTTC	CSVADRGLVYGYTF
.	TRBJ2-7	.	TRBV6-5	TGTGCCAGCAGCCGGGATAGGGAACCCTACGAGCAGTACTTC	CASSRDREPYEQYF
TRBD2	TRBJ2-1	once	TRBV28	TGTGCCAGCAGTGAATTAGCGGGAGGACTCAATGAGCAGTTCTTC	CASSELAGGLNEQFF
TRBD1	TRBJ2-1	.	TRBV11-3	TGTGCCAGCAGCGCCGGACAGGGTACCTACAATGAGCAGTTCTTC	CASSAGQGTYNEQFF
.	TRBJ2-5	.	TRBV18	TGTGCCAGCTCACCCTTAATCGGGCAAGAGACCCAGTACTTC	CASSPLIGQETQYF
.	TRBJ2-3	.	TRBV7-9	TGTGCCAGCAGCTTGGGCGTAGGCACAGATACGCAGTATTTT	CASSLGVGTDTQYF
TRBD1	TRBJ2-2	.	TRBV5-8	TGTGCCAGCAGCTTGTCACAGGGGGCGACCAACACCGGGGAGCTGTTTTTT	CASSLSQGATNTGELFF
.	TRBJ2-7	.	TRBV5-1	TGCGCCAGCAGCTTCCTGACTCCTACCTACGAGCAGTACTTC	CASSFLTPTYEQYF
TRBD2	TRBJ2-5	.	TRBV5-1	TGCGCCAGCAGCCCCAAGGGACTAGCGGGAGGATATTATGAGACCCAGTACTTC	CASSPKGLAGGYYETQYF
.	TRBJ2-1	.	TRBV6-5	TGTGCCAGCACCAACGGGAATGAGCAGTTCTTC	CASTNGNEQFF
.	TRBJ1-1	.	TRBV7-6	TGTGCCAGCAGCTTAGCGTGGGGCTCTGAAGCTTTCTTT	CASSLAWGSEAFF
TRBD1	TRBJ2-7	.	TRBV27	TGTGCCAGCAGTGTAACAGGGGACGAGCAGTACTTC	CASSVTGDEQYF
.	TRBJ2-5	.	TRBV6-1	TGTGCCAGCAGTTTCAGCCAAGAGACCCAGTACTTC	CASSFSQETQYF
TRBD2	TRBJ2-7	.	TRBV25-1	TGTGCCAGCAGTGACTCGGGCGGGAGATACTACGAGCAGTACTTC	CASSDSGGRYYEQYF
.	TRBJ1-2	few	TRBV6-5	TGTGCCAGCAGTTATGGGGGTCCCTTTACAGGCTACACCTTC	CASSYGGPFTGYTF
.	TRBJ2-7	.	TRBV29-1	TGCAGCGTTGCAACCCGCCCGGGGCCCTACGAGCAGTACTTC	CSVATRPGPYEQYF
.	TRBJ2-2	.	TRBV7-9	TGTGCCAGCAGATGGAGGGCAGGGGCCGCGTCCGGGGAGCTGTTTTTT	CASRWRAGAASGELFF
.	TRBJ2-7	.	TRBV12-5	TGTGCTAGTGGTTTGGTTTTTCTCTCCTACGAGCAGTACTTC	CASGLVFLSYEQYF
.	TRBJ2-1	.	TRBV25-1	TGTGCCAGCAGTGACCTAGTGGGCTCCGGTGAGCAGTTCTTC	CASSDLVGSGEQFF
.	TRBJ1-5	.	TRBV25-1	TGTGCCAGCAGTGGGATCGGGACTCTCAATCAGCCCCAGCATTTT	CASSGIGTLNQPQHF
.	TRBJ1-4	.	TRBV6-1	TGTGCCAGCAGCCTCAGAAGCGGTAGGGATGAAAAACTGTTTTTT	CASSLRSGRDEKLFF
TRBD1	TRBJ2-1	.	TRBV14	TGTGCCAGCAGCCAAACAGGGGGTAGCTCCTACAATGAGCAGTTCTTC	CASSQTGGSSYNEQFF
TRBD2	TRBJ2-1	.	TRBV7-9	TGTGCCAGCAGCTTCCCACTAGCGGTCTACAATGAGCAGTTCTTC	CASSFPLAVYNEQFF
TRBD2	TRBJ2-7	.	TRBV19	TGTGCCAGTAGTACTAGCGGGAGGGTCTCCTACGAGCAGTACTTC	CASSTSGRVSYEQYF
.	TRBJ2-5	once	TRBV5-6	TGTGCCAGCAGCTGGAGGGGGGCCGACAGGGCCCCCACGGTGACCCAGTACTTC	CASSWRGADRAPTVTQYF
TRBD2	TRBJ2-3	.	TRBV7-2	TGTGCCAGCAGCGGGGGACTAGCGGGAGCCGCAGATACGCAGTATTTT	CASSGGLAGAADTQYF
TRBD1	TRBJ2-6	.	TRBV18	TGTGCCAGCTCACCACCGCTAAACCCGGGACAGGCATACTCTGGGGCCAACGTCCTGACTTTC	CASSPPLNPGQAYSGANVLTF
TRBD1	TRBJ2-3	once	TRBV19	TGTGCCAGTACTGGGACAGGGGGCACAGATACGCAGTATTTT	CASTGTGGTDTQYF
.	TRBJ2-1	.	TRBV20-1	TGCAGTGCGAATGAGCAGTTCTTC	CSANEQFF
.	TRBJ2-1	.	TRBV18	TGTGCCAGCTCACCCGAGGCCTACAATGAGCAGTTCTTC	CASSPEAYNEQFF
.	TRBJ2-1	.	TRBV7-6	TGTGCCAGCACGGCCGGGGGTACATTCTCCTACAATGAGCAGTTCTTC	CASTAGGTFSYNEQFF
.	TRBJ2-7	.	TRBV28	TGTGCCAGCAGTCCGTTTACCGGCGGCACAACCTACGAGCAGTACTTC	CASSPFTGGTTYEQYF
TRBD2	TRBJ2-7	.	TRBV28	TGTGCCAGCAGTTTTGTCGGGACTAGCGGATCCTACGAGCAGTACTTC	CASSFVGTSGSYEQYF
.	TRBJ2-2	once	TRBV2	TGTGCCAGCAGTAGTCAAAACCGTTTCACCGGGGAGCTGTTTTTT	CASSSQNRFTGELFF
TRBD1	TRBJ2-1	.	TRBV19	TGTGCCAGTAGTATCGTTCGGACAGGGGCCTACAATGAGCAGTTCTTC	CASSIVRTGAYNEQFF
.	TRBJ2-7	.	TRBV5-1	TGCGCCAGCAGCATTGGAGGCACAGGGCAGGGGTACGAGCAGTACTTC	CASSIGGTGQGYEQYF
TRBD1	TRBJ2-3	.	TRBV2	TGTGCCAGCAGTCCACAGGGGGATACGCAGTATTTT	CASSPQGDTQYF
TRBD2	TRBJ2-7	once	TRBV11-3	TGTGCCAGCAGCTTATCGCCACTAGCGGGAGTGCCCTACGAGCAGTACTTC	CASSLSPLAGVPYEQYF
.	TRBJ2-7	few	TRBV18	TGTGCCAGCTCAGACAAATACGAGCAGTACTTC	CASSDKYEQYF
TRBD1	TRBJ1-5	.	TRBV4-2	TGTGCCAGCAGCCAAGGGGGACAGATGTCCCAGCCCCAGCATTTT	CASSQGGQMSQPQHF